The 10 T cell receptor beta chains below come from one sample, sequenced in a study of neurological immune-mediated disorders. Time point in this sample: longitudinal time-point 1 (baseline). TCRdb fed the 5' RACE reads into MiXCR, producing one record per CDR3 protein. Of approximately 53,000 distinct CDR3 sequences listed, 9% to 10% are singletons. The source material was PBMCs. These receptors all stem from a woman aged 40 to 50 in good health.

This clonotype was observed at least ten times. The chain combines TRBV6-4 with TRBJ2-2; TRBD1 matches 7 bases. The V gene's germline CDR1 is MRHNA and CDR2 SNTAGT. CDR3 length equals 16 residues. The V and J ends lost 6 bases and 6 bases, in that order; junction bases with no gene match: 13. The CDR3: CASSPVDGRGSGELFF. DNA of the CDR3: TGTGCCAGCAGCCCTGTGGATGGCAGGGGGTCCGGGGAGCTGTTTTTT.

The CDR3 sequence is CSATATSGDGDTQYF. DNA of the CDR3: TGCAGTGCTACCGCTACTAGCGGGGACGGGGATACGCAGTATTTT. The rearrangement joins TRBV20-1 to TRBJ2-3, with TRBD2 matching over 10 bases. The CDR3 is 15 amino acids. After removal of 4 bases from V and 6 bases from J, the junction contained 10 bases not matched to a gene. The germline V gene encodes CDR1 DFQATT and CDR2 SNEGSKA (reference sequence).

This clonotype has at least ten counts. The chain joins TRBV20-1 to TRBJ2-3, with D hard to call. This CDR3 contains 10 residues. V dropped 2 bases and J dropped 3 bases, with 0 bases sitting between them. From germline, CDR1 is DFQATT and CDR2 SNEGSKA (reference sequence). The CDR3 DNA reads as TGCAGTGCTAGAACAGATACGCAGTATTTT. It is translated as CSARTDTQYF.

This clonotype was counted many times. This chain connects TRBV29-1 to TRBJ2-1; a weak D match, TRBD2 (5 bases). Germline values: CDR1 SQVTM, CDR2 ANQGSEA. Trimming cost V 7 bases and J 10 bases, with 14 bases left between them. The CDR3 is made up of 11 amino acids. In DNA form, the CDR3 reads TGCAGCGGCTCAACGAGAGGGGAGCAGTTCTTC. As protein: CSGSTRGEQFF.

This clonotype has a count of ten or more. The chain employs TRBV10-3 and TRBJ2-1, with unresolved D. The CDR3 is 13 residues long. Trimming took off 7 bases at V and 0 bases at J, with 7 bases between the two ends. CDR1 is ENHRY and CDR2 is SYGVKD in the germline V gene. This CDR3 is CAITESSYNEQFF. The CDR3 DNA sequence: TGTGCCATCACCGAGAGCTCCTACAATGAGCAGTTCTTC.

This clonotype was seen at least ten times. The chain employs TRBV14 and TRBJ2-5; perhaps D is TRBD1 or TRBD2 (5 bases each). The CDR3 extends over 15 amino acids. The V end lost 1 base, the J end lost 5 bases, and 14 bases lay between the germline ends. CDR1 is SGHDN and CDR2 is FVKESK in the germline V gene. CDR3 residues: CASSQGPGSWETQYF. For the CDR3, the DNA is TGTGCCAGCAGCCAAGGGCCAGGGAGTTGGGAGACCCAGTACTTC.

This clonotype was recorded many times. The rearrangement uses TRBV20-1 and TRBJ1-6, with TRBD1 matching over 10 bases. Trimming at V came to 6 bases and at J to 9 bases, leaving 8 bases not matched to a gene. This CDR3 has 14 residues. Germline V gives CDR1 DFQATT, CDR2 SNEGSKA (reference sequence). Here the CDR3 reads CSAAGQGESSPLHF. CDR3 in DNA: TGCAGTGCCGCCGGACAGGGGGAAAGTTCACCCCTCCACTTT.

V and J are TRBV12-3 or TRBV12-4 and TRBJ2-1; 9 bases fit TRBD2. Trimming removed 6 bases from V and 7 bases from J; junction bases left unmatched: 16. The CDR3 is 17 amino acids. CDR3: CASSRPFTRGGLNEQFF. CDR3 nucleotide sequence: TGTGCCAGCAGCCGACCGTTTACGCGGGGGGGCTTGAATGAGCAGTTCTTC.

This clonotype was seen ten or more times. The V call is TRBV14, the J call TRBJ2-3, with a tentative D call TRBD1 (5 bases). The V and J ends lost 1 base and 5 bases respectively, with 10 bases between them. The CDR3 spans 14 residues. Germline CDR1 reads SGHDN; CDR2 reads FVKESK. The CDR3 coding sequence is TGTGCCAGCAGCCAAGGATCGACAGTAGATACGCAGTATTTT. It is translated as CASSQGSTVDTQYF.

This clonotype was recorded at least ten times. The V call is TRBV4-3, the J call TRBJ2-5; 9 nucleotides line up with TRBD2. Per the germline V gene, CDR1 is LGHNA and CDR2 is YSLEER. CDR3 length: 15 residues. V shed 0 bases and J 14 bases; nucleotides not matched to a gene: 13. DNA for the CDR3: TGCGCCAGCAGCCAAGATCGGGGTAGCGGGGGCCCAATATACTTC. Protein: CASSQDRGSGGPIYF.